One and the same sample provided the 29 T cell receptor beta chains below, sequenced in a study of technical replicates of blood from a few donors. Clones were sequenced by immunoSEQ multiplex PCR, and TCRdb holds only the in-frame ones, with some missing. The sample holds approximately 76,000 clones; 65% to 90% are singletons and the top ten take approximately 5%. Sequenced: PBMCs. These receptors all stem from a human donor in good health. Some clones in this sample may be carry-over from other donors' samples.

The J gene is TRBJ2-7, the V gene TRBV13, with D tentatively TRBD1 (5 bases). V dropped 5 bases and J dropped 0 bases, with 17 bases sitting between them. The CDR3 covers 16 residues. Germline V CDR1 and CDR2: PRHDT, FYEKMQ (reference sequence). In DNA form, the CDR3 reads TGTGCCAGCAGCCCCCTAGGGGAAAGCCCCTCCTACGAGCAGTACTTC. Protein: CASSPLGESPSYEQYF.

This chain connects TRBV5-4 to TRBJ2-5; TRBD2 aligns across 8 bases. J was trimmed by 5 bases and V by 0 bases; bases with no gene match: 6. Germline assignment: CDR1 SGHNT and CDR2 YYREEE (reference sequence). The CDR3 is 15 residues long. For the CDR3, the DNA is TGTGCCAGCAGCTTGGCCGGGGGGGCCTCGGAGACCCAGTACTTC. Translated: CASSLAGGASETQYF.

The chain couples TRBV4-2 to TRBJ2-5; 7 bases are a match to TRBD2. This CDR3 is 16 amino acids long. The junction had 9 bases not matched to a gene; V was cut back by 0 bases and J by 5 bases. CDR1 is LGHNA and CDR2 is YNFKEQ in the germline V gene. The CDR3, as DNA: TGTGCCAGCAGCCAAGATAGTGGGAGGGCCGGGGAGACCCAGTACTTC. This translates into CASSQDSGRAGETQYF.

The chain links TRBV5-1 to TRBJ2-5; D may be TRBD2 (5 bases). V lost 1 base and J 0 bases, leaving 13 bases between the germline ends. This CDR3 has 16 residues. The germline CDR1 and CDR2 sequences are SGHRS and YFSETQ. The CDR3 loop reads CASSLQSLANQETQYF. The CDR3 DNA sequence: TGCGCCAGCAGCTTGCAGTCGCTAGCCAACCAAGAGACCCAGTACTTC.

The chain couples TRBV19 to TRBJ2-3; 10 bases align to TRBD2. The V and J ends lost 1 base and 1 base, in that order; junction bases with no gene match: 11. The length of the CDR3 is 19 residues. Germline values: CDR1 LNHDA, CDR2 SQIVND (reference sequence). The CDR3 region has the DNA TGTGCCAGTAGTATAGGTCGAGCGGGGGGGGCTCTTGGCACAGATACGCAGTATTTT. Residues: CASSIGRAGGALGTDTQYF.

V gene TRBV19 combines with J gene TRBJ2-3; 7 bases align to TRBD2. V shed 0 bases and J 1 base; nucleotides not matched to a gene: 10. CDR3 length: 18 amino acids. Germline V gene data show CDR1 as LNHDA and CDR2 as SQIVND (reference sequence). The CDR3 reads CASSIDLRGGEGTDTQYF. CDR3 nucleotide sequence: TGTGCCAGTAGTATAGACCTTCGTGGGGGGGAGGGCACAGATACGCAGTATTTT.

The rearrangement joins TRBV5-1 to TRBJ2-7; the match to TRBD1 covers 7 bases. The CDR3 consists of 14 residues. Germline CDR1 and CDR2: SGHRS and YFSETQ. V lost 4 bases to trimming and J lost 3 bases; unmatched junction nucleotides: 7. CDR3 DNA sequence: TGCGCCAGCAGCGGAACAGGGGTCAACTACGAGCAGTACTTC. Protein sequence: CASSGTGVNYEQYF.

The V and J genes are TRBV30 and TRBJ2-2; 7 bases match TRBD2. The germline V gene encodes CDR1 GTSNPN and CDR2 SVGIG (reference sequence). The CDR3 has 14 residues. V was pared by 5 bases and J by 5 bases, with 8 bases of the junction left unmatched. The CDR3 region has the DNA TGTGCCTGGGGCGGGGAGGGCAGGACCGGGGAGCTGTTTTTT. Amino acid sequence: CAWGGEGRTGELFF.

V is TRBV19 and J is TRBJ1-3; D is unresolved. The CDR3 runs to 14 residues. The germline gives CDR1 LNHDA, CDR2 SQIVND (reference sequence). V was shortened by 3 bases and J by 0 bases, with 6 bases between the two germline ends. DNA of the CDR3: TGTGCCAGTAGTATCGTCAGCTCTGGAAACACCATATATTTT. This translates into CASSIVSSGNTIYF.

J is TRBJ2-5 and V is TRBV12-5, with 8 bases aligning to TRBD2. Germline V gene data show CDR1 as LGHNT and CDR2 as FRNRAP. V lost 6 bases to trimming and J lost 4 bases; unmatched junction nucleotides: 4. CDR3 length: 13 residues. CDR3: CASGKAGVETQYF. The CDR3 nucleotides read TGTGCTAGTGGCAAAGCGGGAGTAGAGACCCAGTACTTC.

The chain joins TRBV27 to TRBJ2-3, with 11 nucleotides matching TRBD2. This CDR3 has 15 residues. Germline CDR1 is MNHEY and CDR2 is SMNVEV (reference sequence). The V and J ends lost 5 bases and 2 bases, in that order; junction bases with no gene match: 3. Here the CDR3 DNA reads TGTGCCAGCAGTACTAGCGGGGGCCCCACAGATACGCAGTATTTT. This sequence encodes CASSTSGGPTDTQYF.

The CDR3 bases are TGCGGGGTCTCGGGAAACCAAGAGACCCAGTACTTC. This codes for CGVSGNQETQYF. The V gene is TRBV29-1, the J gene TRBJ2-5, with D perhaps TRBD2 (5 bases). The CDR3 is made up of 12 amino acids. The V gene's germline CDR1 is SQVTM and CDR2 ANQGSEA.

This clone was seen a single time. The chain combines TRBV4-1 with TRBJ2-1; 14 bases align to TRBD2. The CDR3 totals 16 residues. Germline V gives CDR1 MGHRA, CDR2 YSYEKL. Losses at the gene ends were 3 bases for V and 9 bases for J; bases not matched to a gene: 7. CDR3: CASSHAGTSGRGEQFF. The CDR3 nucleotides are TGCGCCAGCAGCCATGCCGGGACTAGCGGGAGAGGTGAGCAGTTCTTC.

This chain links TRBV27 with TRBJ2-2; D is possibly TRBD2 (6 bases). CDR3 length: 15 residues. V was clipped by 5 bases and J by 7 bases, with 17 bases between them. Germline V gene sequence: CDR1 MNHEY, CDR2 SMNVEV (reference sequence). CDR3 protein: CASSARGTSRGELFF. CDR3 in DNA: TGTGCCAGCAGTGCCCGCGGGACCAGTCGCGGGGAGCTGTTTTTT.

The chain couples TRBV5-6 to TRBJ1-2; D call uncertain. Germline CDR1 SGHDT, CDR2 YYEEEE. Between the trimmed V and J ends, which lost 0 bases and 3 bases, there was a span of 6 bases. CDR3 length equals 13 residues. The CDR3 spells CASSLGEDYGYTF. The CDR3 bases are TGTGCCAGCAGCTTGGGGGAGGACTATGGCTACACCTTC.

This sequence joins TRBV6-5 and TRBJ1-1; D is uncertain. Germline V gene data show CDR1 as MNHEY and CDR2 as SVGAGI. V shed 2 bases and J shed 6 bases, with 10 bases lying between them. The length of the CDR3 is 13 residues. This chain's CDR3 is CASSYDWLAEAFF. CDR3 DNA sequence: TGTGCCAGCAGTTACGACTGGCTCGCTGAAGCTTTCTTT.

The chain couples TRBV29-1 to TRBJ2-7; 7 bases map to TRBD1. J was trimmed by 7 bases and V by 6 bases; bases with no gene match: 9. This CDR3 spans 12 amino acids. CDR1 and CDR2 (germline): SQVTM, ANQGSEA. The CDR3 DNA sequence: TGCAGCGTCGACGACAGGGTGGGGGAGCAGTACTTC. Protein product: CSVDDRVGEQYF.

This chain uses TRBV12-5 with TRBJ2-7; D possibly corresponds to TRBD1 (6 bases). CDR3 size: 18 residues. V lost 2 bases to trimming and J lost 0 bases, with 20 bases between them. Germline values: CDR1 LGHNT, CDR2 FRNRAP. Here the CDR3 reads CASGLKTGVGFSSYEQYF. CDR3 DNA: TGTGCTAGTGGTTTGAAGACAGGTGTGGGATTTAGCTCCTACGAGCAGTACTTC.

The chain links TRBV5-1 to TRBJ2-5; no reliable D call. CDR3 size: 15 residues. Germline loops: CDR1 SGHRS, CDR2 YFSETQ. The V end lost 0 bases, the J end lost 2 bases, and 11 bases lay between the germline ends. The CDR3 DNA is TGCGCCAGCAGCTTGGGTTTAACAGTTCAAGAGACCCAGTACTTC. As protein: CASSLGLTVQETQYF.

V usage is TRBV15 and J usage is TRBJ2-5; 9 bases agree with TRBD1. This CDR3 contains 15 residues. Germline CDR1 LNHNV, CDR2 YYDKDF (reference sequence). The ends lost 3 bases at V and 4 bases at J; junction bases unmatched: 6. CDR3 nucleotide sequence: TGTGCCACCAGCAGCAATAACAGGGGGCGAGAGACCCAGTACTTC. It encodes CATSSNNRGRETQYF.

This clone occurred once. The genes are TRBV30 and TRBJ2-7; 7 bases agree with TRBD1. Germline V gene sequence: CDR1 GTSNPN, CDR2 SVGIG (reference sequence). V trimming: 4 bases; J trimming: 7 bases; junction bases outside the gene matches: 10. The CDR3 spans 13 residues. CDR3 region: CAWTSQGLGEQYF. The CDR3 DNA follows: TGTGCCTGGACTTCACAGGGGTTGGGAGAGCAGTACTTC.

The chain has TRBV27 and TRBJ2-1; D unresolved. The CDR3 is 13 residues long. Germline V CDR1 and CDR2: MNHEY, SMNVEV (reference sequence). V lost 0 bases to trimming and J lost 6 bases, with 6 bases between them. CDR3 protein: CASSLSAGNEQFF. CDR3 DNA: TGTGCCAGCAGTTTATCGGCTGGCAATGAGCAGTTCTTC.

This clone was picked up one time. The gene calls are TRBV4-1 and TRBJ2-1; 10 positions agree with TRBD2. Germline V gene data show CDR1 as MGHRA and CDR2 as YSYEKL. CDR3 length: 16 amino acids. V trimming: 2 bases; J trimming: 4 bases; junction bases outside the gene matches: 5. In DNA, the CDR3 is TGCGCCAGCAGCCAAAGGACTAGCGGAATTTACAATGAGCAGTTCTTC. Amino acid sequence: CASSQRTSGIYNEQFF.

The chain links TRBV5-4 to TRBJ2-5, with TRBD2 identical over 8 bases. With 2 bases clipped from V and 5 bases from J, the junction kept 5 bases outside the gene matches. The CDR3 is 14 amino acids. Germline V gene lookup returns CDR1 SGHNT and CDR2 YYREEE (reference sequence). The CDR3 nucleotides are TGTGCCAGCAGCTTAAAGGGACTAGTGGAGACCCAGTACTTC. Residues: CASSLKGLVETQYF. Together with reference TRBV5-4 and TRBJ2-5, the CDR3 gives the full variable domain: ETGVTQSPTHLIKTRGQQVTLRCSSQSGHNTVSWYQQALGQGPQFIFQYYREEENGRGNFPPRFSGLQFPNYSSELNVNALELDDSALYLCASSLKGLVETQYFGPGTRLLVL.

The CDR3, as DNA: TGCGCCAGCAGCCAAGATCGGGGAATCACTGAAGCTTTCTTT. Its translation is CASSQDRGITEAFF. The rearrangement joins TRBV4-3 to TRBJ1-1; D gene unclear. The CDR3 contains 14 residues. V was cut by 0 bases and J by 4 bases, with 9 bases left in between. The germline V gene has CDR1 LGHNA and CDR2 YSLEER.

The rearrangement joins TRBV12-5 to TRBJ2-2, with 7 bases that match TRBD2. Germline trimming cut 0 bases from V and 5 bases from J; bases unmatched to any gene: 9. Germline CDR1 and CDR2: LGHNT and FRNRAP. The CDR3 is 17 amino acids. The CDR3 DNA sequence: TGTGCTAGTGGTTTGGTACTGGGAGGGAGAGGGACCGGGGAGCTGTTTTTT. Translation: CASGLVLGGRGTGELFF.

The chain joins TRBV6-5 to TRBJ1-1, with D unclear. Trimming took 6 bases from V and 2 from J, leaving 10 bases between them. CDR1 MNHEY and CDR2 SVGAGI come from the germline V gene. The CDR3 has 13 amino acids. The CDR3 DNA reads TGTGCCAGCAGCCGTAAAATAAACACTGAAGCTTTCTTT. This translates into CASSRKINTEAFF.

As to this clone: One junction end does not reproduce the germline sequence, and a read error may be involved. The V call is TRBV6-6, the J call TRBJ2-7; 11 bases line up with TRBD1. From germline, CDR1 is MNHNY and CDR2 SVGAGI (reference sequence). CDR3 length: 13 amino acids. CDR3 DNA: TGTGCCAGCAGTTGGGGACAGGGGGTTTTTTTGGACTTC. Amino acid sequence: CASSWGQGVFLDF.

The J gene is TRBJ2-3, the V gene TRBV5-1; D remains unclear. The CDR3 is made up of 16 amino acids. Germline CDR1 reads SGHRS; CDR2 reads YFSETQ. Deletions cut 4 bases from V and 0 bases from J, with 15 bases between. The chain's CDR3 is CASSASWAVSTDTQYF. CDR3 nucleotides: TGCGCCAGCAGCGCATCTTGGGCAGTTAGCACAGATACGCAGTATTTT.